This T cell receptor (beta chain) came from a study of T cell responses to AZD1222 COVID-19 vaccine (TCRdb year 2021). For the study in its entirety: AZD1222 recipients with second doses at about 4 weeks or about 12 weeks were pooled, because spike-specific TCR depth and breadth did not differ between schedules. TCR sequencing was performed for 230 to 250 trial participants, of whom roughly 200 were given two doses of AZD1222 and around 26 were given two doses of MenACWY control vaccine. Trial participants were enrolled by age into subgroups of 18-55, 56-69 and 70-plus years, and about 150, 27 and 61 TCR-sequenced participants, respectively, were included in these subgroups. Results and caveats for the whole study, not just this receptor: Conclusions about previously exposed vaccinees are limited, since just six AZD1222 recipients were seropositive for SARS-CoV-2 at baseline. Participants were mostly white British, with more females than males. The authors suggested clonal diversity may have been underestimated. A significant rise in spike-specific TCR breadth and depth was observed after two AZD1222 doses relative to day 0 and relative to MenACWY recipients. The whole spike protein was spanned by vaccine-associated CD4 TCRs, and dominant responses were seen in regions 160-218 and 743-854. The 56-69-year group was small, and its depth increase did not reach significance, likely because of low power. Because no samples from the day 14 peak response were available, repertoires could be characterized only after the peak T cell response. Nearly half of unique spike-specific TCRs reportedly recognized epitopes outside regions mutated in the B.1.351 and B.1.1.7 variants.

Taken with the paper, the label for time point translates to: baseline before first vaccination. Vaccinee samples came from UK trials COV001 and COV002, including a single-blind randomized controlled phase 2/3 trial of AZD1222 (ChAdOx1 nCoV-19) in healthy adults. For TCRbeta chain sequencing, PBMC samples were collected from trial participants at day 0 and at day 28 after the second dose. The CDR3 regions of human TCRbeta chains were analyzed by immunosequencing. The study's own analysis went as follows. Repertoire TCRs were matched against a reference library of SARS-CoV-2-specific TCRs generated with the MIRA antigen-specificity platform. Breadth was defined as the fraction of unique TCRs that were SARS-CoV-2-associated, and depth was defined as the fraction of total T cells that were SARS-CoV-2-associated. Using the MIRA data, every spike-specific TCR was mapped to the spike region that the TCR reacted to and assigned to either a CD4 or a CD8 class. Log10-transformed breadth and depth values were compared by one-way ANOVA with Sidak's multiple comparisons tests. Imported from immuneACCESS, the table was reduced by TCRdb to in-frame sequences with V and J called. These copies leave out some clones; in studies compared against another copy, an unresolved V gene accounts for under half, and the cause of the remainder is not known. That table gives V, J and clone size, and the DNA gave D and trimming. Within this sample are about 100,000 clones, with around nine tenths of them counted one time only. The top ten clonotypes cover approximately 15% of the sample.

In regard to this clone: The antigen this receptor binds is unknown. The record has no base qualities; no much larger clone is one base away.

Cut back by 5 bases and 2 bases, the V and J ends lie 15 bases apart. The CDR3, cysteine through phenylalanine, is 15 amino acids long. Left in the record is the CDR3 DNA by itself, 45 bases read in frame from the first base. Looking up the germline V gene yields CDR1 SGHVS and CDR2 FQNEAQ. The specimen comprised peripheral blood, sampled on day 0 of AZD1222 vaccination. The V and J genes are TRBV7-8 and TRBJ1-2; the D gene cannot be resolved reliably. This clonotype was sampled from an adult in good health. The CDR3 protein sequence reads: CASSHDMMANYGYTF. The nucleotide sequence is TGTGCCAGCAGCCACGACATGATGGCGAACTATGGCTACACCTTC.